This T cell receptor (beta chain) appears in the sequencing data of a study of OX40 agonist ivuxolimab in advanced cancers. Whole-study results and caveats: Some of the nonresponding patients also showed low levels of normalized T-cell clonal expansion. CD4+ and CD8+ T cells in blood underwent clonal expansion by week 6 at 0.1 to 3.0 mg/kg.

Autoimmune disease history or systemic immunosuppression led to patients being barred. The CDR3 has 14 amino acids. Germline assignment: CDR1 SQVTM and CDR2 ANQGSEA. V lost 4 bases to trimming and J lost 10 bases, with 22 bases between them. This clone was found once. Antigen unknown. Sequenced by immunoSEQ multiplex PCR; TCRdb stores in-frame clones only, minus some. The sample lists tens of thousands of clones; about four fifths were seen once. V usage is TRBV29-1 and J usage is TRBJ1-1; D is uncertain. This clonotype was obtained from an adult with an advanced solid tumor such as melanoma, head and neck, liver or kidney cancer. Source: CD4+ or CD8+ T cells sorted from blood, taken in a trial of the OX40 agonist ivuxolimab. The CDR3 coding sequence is TGCAGCGTTGTATGGCCGGGAAGAACAGCGGCAGCTTTCTTT. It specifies CSVVWPGRTAAAFF.